This entry lists 15 T cell receptor beta chains sequenced from one sample in a study of blood T cell repertoires in COVID-19. TCRdb's table, derived via immunoSEQ multiplex PCR, lists solely in-frame clones and lacks some. The sample records some 140,000 clones, approximately 85% being singletons. Material for sequencing was peripheral blood. The receptors originated from a human donor in a cohort sampled during active COVID-19.

The chain carries TRBV20-1 and TRBJ1-1; TRBD1 aligns across 7 bases. Trimming cost V 6 bases and J 6 bases; bases outside gene matches: 4. The CDR3 spans 11 residues. Germline assignment: CDR1 DFQATT and CDR2 SNEGSKA (reference sequence). CDR3: CSAHRGSEAFF. The CDR3 nucleotides read TGCAGTGCCCACAGGGGCTCTGAAGCTTTCTTT.

This clone was counted a single time. The rearrangement joins TRBV10-2 to TRBJ1-4; D is possibly TRBD1 (6 bases). The CDR3 is 13 amino acids. Germline V gene data show CDR1 as WSHSY and CDR2 as SAAADI. Deletions cut 8 bases from V and 5 bases from J, with 12 bases between. This CDR3 is CASQGLVNEKLFF. The CDR3, as DNA: TGCGCCAGCCAGGGGCTCGTAAATGAAAAACTGTTTTTT.

The chain links TRBV7-3 to TRBJ2-7; 9 bases match TRBD1. There are 15 residues in the CDR3. The V gene's germline CDR1 is SGHTA and CDR2 FQGTGA. The junction had 6 bases not matched to a gene; V was cut back by 3 bases and J by 3 bases. CDR3: CASSLTGTGNYEQYF. For the CDR3, the DNA is TGTGCCAGCAGCTTGACCGGGACAGGGAACTACGAGCAGTACTTC.

This clone showed up just a few times. The chain uses TRBV11-2 and TRBJ1-6; D possibly corresponds to TRBD1 (6 bases). CDR3 length equals 14 residues. V lost 1 base and J 6 bases, leaving 7 bases between the germline ends. Germline V CDR1 and CDR2: SGHAT, FQNNGV. In nucleotides, the CDR3 is TGTGCCAGCAGCTTAGTGGACAGTAATTCACCCCTCCACTTT. It yields the protein CASSLVDSNSPLHF.

This rearrangement joins TRBV6-6 to TRBJ1-2; D unresolved. Per the germline V gene, CDR1 is MNHNY and CDR2 is SVGAGI (reference sequence). V was cut by 3 bases and J by 4 bases, with 12 bases left in between. The CDR3 extends over 14 amino acids. The CDR3 DNA sequence: TGTGCCAGCAGTTATATTGAGACAACCTATGGCTACACCTTC. Protein: CASSYIETTYGYTF.

The chain carries TRBV6-6 and TRBJ2-5; 7 nucleotides line up with TRBD2. Trimming cost V 5 bases and J 0 bases; bases outside gene matches: 6. The CDR3 covers 15 residues. Germline loops: CDR1 MNHNY, CDR2 SVGAGI (reference sequence). The CDR3 DNA sequence: TGTGCCAGCAGTCTTACTGGGGGGGACCAAGAGACCCAGTACTTC. It yields the protein CASSLTGGDQETQYF.

The rearrangement uses TRBV2 and TRBJ1-3; perhaps TRBD1 as D (5 bases). The CDR3 has 13 residues. Germline V gene sequence: CDR1 SNHLY, CDR2 FYNNEI. The V end lost 8 bases, the J end lost 10 bases, and 18 bases lay between the germline ends. CDR3 in DNA: TGTGCCAGCGCTGACAGCCCTTCCAGGACCATATATTTT. Translation gives CASADSPSRTIYF. The full variable domain, completed using reference TRBV2 and TRBJ1-3, is EPEVTQTPSHQVTQMGQEVILRCVPISNHLYFYWYRQILGQKVEFLVSFYNNEISEKSEIFDDQFSVERPDGSNFTLKIRSTKLEDSAMYFCASADSPSRTIYFGEGSWLTVV.

The rearrangement uses TRBV4-3 and TRBJ1-2; 7 bases line up with TRBD1. V dropped 1 base and J dropped 4; count of bases not matched to a gene: 6. CDR1 is LGHNA and CDR2 is YSLEER in the germline V gene. The CDR3 covers 15 residues. This CDR3 is CASSQVTGSGYGYTF. The CDR3 region has the DNA TGCGCCAGCAGCCAAGTGACAGGGTCTGGCTATGGCTACACCTTC.

This clone showed up just once. The chain uses TRBV19 and TRBJ1-2, with 7 bases aligning to TRBD1. Trimming cost V 3 bases and J 4 bases; bases outside gene matches: 8. CDR1 LNHDA and CDR2 SQIVND come from the germline V gene (reference sequence). The CDR3 loop spans 15 amino acids. CDR3 bases: TGTGCCAGTAGTATGGACGGGACAGTGCCCTATGGCTACACCTTC. It encodes CASSMDGTVPYGYTF.

The gene calls are TRBV6-2 or TRBV6-3 and TRBJ2-5, with D possibly TRBD2 on 5 matching bases. Germline CDR1 is MNHEY and CDR2 is SVGEGT. The CDR3 length is 13 residues. V dropped 1 base and J dropped 5 bases, with 8 bases sitting between them. The CDR3 sequence: CASSYFWRETQYF. Here the CDR3 DNA reads TGTGCCAGCAGTTACTTCTGGAGGGAGACCCAGTACTTC.

The J gene is TRBJ2-7, the V gene TRBV7-9; no clear D gene. Germline V gene lookup returns CDR1 SEHNR and CDR2 FQNEAQ (reference sequence). CDR3 length: 13 amino acids. Trimming stripped 0 bases from V and 0 bases from J, with 3 bases between. The CDR3 sequence: CASSLALSYEQYF. The CDR3 region has the DNA TGTGCCAGCAGCTTAGCCCTCTCCTACGAGCAGTACTTC.

This clone was observed a few times. This chain uses TRBV7-2 with TRBJ1-2, with D tentatively TRBD1 (5 bases). CDR3 size: 13 residues. The V end lost 6 bases, the J end lost 6 bases, and 14 bases lay between the germline ends. CDR1 and CDR2 from the germline V gene are SGHTA and FQGNSA. The CDR3 region is CASSFMGPHGYTF. The CDR3 DNA follows: TGTGCCAGCAGTTTTATGGGGCCGCATGGCTACACCTTC. The whole variable domain, remainder taken from reference TRBV7-2 and TRBJ1-2, is GAGVSQSPSNKVTEKGKDVELRCDPISGHTALYWYRQSLGQGLEFLIYFQGNSAPDKSGLPSDRFSAERTGGSVSTLTIQRTQQEDSAVYLCASSFMGPHGYTFGSGTRLTVV.

CDR3 in amino acids: CASSQISGAPGQYV. CDR3 DNA sequence: TGCGCCAGCAGCCAAATCAGCGGGGCCCCGGGGCAGTACGTC. The J gene is TRBJ2-7, the V gene TRBV4-1; 7 nucleotides agree with TRBD2. The CDR3 has 14 residues. Germline CDR1 MGHRA, CDR2 YSYEKL. V lost 2 bases and J lost 9; bases outside the gene matches: 10.

This sequence joins TRBV28 and TRBJ2-7, with TRBD1 identical over 10 bases. The J segment lost 4 bases and the V segment lost 5 bases, leaving 2 bases of the junction unmatched. The CDR3 loop spans 13 amino acids. Germline values: CDR1 MDHEN, CDR2 SYDVKM. The CDR3 nucleotides read TGTGCCAGCAGTCCGGACAGGGGGTACGAGCAGTACGTC. It yields the protein CASSPDRGYEQYV.

The rearrangement links TRBV6-6 to TRBJ1-5, with D possibly TRBD1 on 6 matching bases. V shed 2 bases and J shed 0 bases, with 11 bases lying between them. Per the germline V gene, CDR1 is MNHNY and CDR2 is SVGAGI (reference sequence). The CDR3 extends over 16 amino acids. CDR3 sequence (DNA): TGTGCCAGCAGTTACGCAGGACAGATTAGCAATCAGCCCCAGCATTTT. Protein: CASSYAGQISNQPQHF.